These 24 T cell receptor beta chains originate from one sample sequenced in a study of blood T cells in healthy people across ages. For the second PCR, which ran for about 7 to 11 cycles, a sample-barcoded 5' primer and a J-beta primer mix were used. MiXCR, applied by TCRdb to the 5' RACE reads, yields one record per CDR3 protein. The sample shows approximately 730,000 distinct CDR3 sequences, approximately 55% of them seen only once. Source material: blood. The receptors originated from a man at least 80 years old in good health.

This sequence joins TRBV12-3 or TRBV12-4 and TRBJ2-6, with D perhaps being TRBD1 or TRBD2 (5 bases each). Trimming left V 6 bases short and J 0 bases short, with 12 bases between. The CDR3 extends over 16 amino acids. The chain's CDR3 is CASSPGRTSGANVLTF. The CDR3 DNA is TGTGCCAGCAGCCCGGGACGGACCTCTGGGGCCAACGTCCTGACTTTC.

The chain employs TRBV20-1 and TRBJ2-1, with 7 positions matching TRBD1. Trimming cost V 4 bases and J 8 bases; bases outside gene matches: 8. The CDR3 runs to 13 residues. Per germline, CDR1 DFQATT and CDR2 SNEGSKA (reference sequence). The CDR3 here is CSAIRQGEDEQFF. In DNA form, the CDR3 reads TGCAGTGCTATTCGACAGGGAGAAGATGAGCAGTTCTTC.

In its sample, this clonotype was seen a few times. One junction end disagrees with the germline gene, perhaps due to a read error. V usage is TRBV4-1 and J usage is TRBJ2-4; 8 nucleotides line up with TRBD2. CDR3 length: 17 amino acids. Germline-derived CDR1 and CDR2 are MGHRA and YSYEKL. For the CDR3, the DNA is TGCGCCAGTAGCCAGCCCGGACTAGCTTTAGCCAAAAACATTCAGTACTTC. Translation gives CASSQPGLALAKNIQYF.

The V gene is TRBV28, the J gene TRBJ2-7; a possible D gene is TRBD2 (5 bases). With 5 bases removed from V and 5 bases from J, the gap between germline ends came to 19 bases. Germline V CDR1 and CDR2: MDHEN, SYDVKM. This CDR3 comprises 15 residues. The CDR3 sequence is CASSPPGVGRDEQYF. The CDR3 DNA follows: TGTGCCAGCAGTCCTCCCGGAGTCGGGCGGGACGAGCAGTACTTC. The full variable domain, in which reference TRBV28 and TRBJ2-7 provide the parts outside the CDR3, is DVKVTQSSRYLVKRTGEKVFLECVQDMDHENMFWYRQDPGLGLRLIYFSYDVKMKEKGDIPEGYSVSREKKERFSLILESASTNQTSMYLCASSPPGVGRDEQYFGPGTRLTVT.

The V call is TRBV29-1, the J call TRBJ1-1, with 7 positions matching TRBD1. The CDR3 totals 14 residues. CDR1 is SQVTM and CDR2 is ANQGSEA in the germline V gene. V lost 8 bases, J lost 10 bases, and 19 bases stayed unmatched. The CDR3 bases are TGCAGCTCCTTGTCTCCAGGGGGGTACCCGGGAGCTTTCTTT. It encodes CSSLSPGGYPGAFF.

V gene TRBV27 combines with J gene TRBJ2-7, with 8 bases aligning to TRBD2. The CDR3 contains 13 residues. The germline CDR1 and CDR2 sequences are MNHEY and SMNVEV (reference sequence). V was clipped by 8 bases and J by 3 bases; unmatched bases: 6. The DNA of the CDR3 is TGTGCCAGCCGACTAGCGATAAGCTACGAGCAGTACTTC. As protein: CASRLAISYEQYF.

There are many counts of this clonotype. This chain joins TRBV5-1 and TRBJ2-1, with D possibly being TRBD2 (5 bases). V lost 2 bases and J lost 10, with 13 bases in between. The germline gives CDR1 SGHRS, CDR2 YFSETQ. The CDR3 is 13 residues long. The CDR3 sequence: CASSLTGYGEQFF. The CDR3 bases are TGCGCCAGCAGCTTAACGGGGTACGGGGAGCAGTTCTTC.

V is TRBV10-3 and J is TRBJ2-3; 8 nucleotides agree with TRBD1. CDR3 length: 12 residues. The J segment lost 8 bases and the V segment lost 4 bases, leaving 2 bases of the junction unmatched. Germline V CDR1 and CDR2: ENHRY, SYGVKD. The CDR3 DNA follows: TGTGCCATCAGTGGCCAGGGGGCTACGCAGTATTTT. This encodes CAISGQGATQYF.

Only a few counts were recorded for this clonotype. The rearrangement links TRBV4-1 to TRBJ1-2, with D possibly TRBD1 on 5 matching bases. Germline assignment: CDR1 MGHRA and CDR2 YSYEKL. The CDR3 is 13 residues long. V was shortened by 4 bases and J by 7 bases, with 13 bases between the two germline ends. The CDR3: CASSPGAGGGYTF. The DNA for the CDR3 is TGCGCCAGCAGCCCCGGGGCCGGCGGTGGCTACACCTTC.

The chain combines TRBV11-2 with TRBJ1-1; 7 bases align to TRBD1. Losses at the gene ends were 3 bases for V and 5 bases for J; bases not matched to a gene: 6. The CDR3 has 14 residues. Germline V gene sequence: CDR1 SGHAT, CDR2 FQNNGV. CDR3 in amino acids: CASSFDRARTEAFF. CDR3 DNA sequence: TGTGCCAGCAGCTTCGACAGGGCTAGAACTGAAGCTTTCTTT.

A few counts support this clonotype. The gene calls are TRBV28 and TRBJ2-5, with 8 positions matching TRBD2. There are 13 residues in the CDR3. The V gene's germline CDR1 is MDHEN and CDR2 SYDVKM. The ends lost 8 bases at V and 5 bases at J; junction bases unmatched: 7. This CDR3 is CASWGGRSETQYF. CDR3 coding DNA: TGTGCCAGCTGGGGCGGGAGGTCGGAGACCCAGTACTTC.

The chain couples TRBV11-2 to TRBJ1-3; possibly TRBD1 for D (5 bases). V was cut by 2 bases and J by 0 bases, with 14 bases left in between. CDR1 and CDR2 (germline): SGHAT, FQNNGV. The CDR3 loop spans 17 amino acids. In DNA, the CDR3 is TGTGCCAGCAGCTTACGGGGGTTCGGGGGCTCTGGAAACACCATATATTTT. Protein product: CASSLRGFGGSGNTIYF.

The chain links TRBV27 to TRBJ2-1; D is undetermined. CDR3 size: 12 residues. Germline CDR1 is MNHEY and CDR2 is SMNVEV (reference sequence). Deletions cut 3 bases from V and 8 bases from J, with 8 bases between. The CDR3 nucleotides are TGTGCCAGCAGTTTGTTGAATTATGAGCAGTTCTTC. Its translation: CASSLLNYEQFF.

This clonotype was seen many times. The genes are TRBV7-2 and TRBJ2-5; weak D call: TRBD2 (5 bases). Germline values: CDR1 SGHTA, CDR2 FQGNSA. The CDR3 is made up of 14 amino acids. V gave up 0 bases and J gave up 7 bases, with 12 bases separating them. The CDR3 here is CASSLALRGLTQYF. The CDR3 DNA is TGTGCCAGCAGCTTAGCGCTCCGAGGGCTGACCCAGTACTTC. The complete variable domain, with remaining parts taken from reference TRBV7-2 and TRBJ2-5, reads GAGVSQSPSNKVTEKGKDVELRCDPISGHTALYWYRQSLGQGLEFLIYFQGNSAPDKSGLPSDRFSAERTGGSVSTLTIQRTQQEDSAVYLCASSLALRGLTQYFGPGTRLLVL.

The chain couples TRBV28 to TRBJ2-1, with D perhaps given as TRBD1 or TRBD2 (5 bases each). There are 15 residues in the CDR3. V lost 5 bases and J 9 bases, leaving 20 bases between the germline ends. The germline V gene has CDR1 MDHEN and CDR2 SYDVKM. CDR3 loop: CASSPWTGDVIEQFF. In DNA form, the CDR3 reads TGTGCCAGCAGTCCCTGGACTGGGGACGTTATTGAGCAGTTCTTC.

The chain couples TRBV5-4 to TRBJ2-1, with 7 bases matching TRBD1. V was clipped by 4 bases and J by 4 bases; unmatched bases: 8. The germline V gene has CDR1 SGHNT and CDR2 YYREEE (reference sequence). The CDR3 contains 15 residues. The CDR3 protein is CASSRGTERYNEQFF. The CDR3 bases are TGTGCCAGCAGCAGAGGGACAGAGCGTTACAATGAGCAGTTCTTC.

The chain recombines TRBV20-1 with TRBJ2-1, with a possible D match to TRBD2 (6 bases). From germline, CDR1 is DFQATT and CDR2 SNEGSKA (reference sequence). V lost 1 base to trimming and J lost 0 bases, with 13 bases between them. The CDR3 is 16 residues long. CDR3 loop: CSARVFSGSSYNEQFF. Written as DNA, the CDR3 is TGCAGTGCTAGAGTTTTTAGCGGAAGCTCCTACAATGAGCAGTTCTTC.

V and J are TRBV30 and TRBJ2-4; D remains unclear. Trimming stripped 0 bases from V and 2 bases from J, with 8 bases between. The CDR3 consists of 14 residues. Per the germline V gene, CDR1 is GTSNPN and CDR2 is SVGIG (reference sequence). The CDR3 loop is CAWSVATSKNIQYF. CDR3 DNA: TGTGCCTGGAGTGTCGCCACCTCCAAAAACATTCAGTACTTC.

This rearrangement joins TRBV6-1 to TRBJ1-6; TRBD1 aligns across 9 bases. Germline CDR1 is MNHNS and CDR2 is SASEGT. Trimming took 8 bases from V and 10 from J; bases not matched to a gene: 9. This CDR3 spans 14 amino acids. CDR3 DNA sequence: TGTGCCAGCGAACCGGACAGGGGACGGTCACCCCTCCACTTT. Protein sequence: CASEPDRGRSPLHF.

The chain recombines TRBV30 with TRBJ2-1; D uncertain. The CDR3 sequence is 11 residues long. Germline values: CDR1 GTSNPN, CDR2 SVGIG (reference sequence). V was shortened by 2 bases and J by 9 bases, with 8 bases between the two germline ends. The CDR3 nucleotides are TGTGCCTGGAGTACAGCCGGTGAGCAGTTCTTC. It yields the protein CAWSTAGEQFF. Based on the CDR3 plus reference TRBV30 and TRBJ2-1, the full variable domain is SQTIHQWPATLVQPVGSPLSLECTVEGTSNPNLYWYRQAAGRGLQLLFYSVGIGQISSEVPQNLSASRPQDRQFILSSKKLLLSDSGFYLCAWSTAGEQFFGPGTRLTVL.

Written as DNA, the CDR3 is TGTGCCAGCAGTTACAGGCCTAGCGGGAGTGTCAATGAGCAGTTCTTC. Residues: CASSYRPSGSVNEQFF. The V call is TRBV6-5, the J call TRBJ2-1; 10 bases line up with TRBD2. Per germline, CDR1 MNHEY and CDR2 SVGAGI. V lost 2 bases to trimming and J lost 6 bases; unmatched junction nucleotides: 7. The CDR3 is made up of 16 amino acids.

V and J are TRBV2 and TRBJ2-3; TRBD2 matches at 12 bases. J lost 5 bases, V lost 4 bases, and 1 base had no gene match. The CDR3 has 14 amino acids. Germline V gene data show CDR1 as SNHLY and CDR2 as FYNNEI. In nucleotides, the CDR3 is TGTGCCAGCAGTGTGACTAGCGGGAGAGATACGCAGTATTTT. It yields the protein CASSVTSGRDTQYF. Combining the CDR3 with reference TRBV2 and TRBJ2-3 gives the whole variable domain EPEVTQTPSHQVTQMGQEVILRCVPISNHLYFYWYRQILGQKVEFLVSFYNNEISEKSEIFDDQFSVERPDGSNFTLKIRSTKLEDSAMYFCASSVTSGRDTQYFGPGTRLTVL.

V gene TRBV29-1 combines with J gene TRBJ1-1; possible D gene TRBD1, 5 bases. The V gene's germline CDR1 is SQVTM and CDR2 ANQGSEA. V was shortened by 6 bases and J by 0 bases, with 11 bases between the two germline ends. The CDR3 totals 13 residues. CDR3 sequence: CSVRGRVNTEAFF. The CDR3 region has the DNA TGCAGCGTCCGGGGACGGGTGAACACTGAAGCTTTCTTT.

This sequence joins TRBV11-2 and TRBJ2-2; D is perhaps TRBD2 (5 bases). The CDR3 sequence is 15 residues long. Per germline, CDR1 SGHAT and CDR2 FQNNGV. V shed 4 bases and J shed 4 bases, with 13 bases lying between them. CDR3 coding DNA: TGTGCCAGCAGCTCGGCGGGCAGCGCCACCGGGGAGCTGTTTTTT. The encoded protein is CASSSAGSATGELFF.